This T cell receptor (beta chain) was captured in a study of blood T cell repertoires in COVID-19. Background on the study: Acute-phase and convalescent COVID-19 samples originated in the United States, Italy and Spain. PBMCs, B-cell-depleted T cells, or T cells provided the cDNA or gDNA that made up the material.

The protocol was immunoSEQ multiplex PCR, while the TCRdb copy is restricted to in-frame clones and leaves out a portion. Here the sample spans over 85,000 clones, roughly nine tenths being singletons. Between the trimmed V and J ends, which lost 1 base and 1 base, there was a span of 16 bases. Germline assignment: CDR1 SGHVS and CDR2 FNYEAQ. This CDR3 has 17 amino acids. Enrolment of Seattle patients took place during active infection, and they were followed longitudinally. This clone was observed a handful of times. The clonotype comes from a woman aged 45-65 years with COVID-19, enrolled during active disease. The sequenced sample was peripheral blood. The chain has TRBV7-6 and TRBJ1-1; D gene unclear. CDR3 protein: CASSLGPRGGENTEAFF. The DNA for the CDR3 is TGTGCCAGCAGCTTAGGCCCACGAGGAGGTGAGAACACTGAAGCTTTCTTT.